This T cell receptor beta chain was identified during a study of T cell repertoires in cytomegalovirus infection. Study details: Indicated by public TCR beta signatures were CMV infection and matching HLA type. General study results and limits: Public TCR beta family frequency separated CMV-and-HLA carriers, including in an independent cohort. HLA-C-restricted CMV clonotypes gave the most frequent clonotype in two of eight donors.

TCRdb reanalysed the reads using MiXCR and keeps one entry per CDR3 protein. The data show nearly 700,000 distinct CDR3 sequences, roughly 30% seen once. In the case of this clonotype: The target antigen is unknown.

CDR3 length equals 14 residues. CDR1 and CDR2 from the germline V gene are SGHKS and YYEKEE (reference sequence). Deletions cut 4 bases from V and 5 bases from J, with 15 bases between. This sequence was found in a human donor in good health (CMV status not recorded). Some clones in this sample may be carry-over from other donors' samples. This specimen was cultured PBMCs, taken from culture after CMV antigen stimulation. The chain has TRBV5-5 and TRBJ1-1, with TRBD1 as a possible D gene (5 bases). This CDR3 is CASSGGMVGTEAFF. The CDR3, as DNA: TGTGCCAGCAGCGGGGGTATGGTGGGGACTGAAGCTTTCTTT.